This T cell receptor (beta chain) was captured in a study of sequential checkpoint blockade in melanoma. Study-level background: Patients were randomized 1:1 to nivolumab-then-ipilimumab or ipilimumab-then-nivolumab first-line. Both treatment sequences were followed by maintenance nivolumab.

The method was immunoSEQ multiplex PCR; TCRdb's version includes in-frame clones alone and lacks a portion of them. The profile shows roughly 23,000 clones, 80% to 85% of them singletons. The germline gives CDR1 PRHDT, CDR2 FYEKMQ (reference sequence). The CDR3 covers 14 residues. Treatment: randomized to nivolumab then ipilimumab (arm A) or the reverse (arm B). DNA-damaging chemotherapy had not been given to any patient beforehand. Live CD3+CD8+ CD19− CD56− cells were sorted from PBMCs. The TCR comes from a human donor with melanoma. V is TRBV13 and J is TRBJ2-5; D possibly corresponds to TRBD1 (6 bases). The DNA end favors TRBJ2-7, so the J call may be wrong. Sequences were derived from CD8+ T cells sorted from blood (inferred from file names), sampled from a patient given nivolumab and ipilimumab in sequence. CDR3 coding DNA: TGTGCCAGCAGCTTAGAGGGCCAGGGGTACGAGCAGTACTTC. This translates into CASSLEGQGYEQYF.